This T cell receptor (beta chain) was captured by sequencing in a study of beta chain features in type 1 diabetes. Study results and limitations: Shortening that was moderate but significant affected the TCRB CDR3s of Type 1 diabetes patients in all four CD4+ subsets. Researchers reported that naive, central memory and Treg TCRB repertoires appeared more similar in patients than in healthy donors. Fewer insertions but more deletions were seen at VDJ junctions in type 1 diabetes patients.

The V end lost 6 bases, the J end lost 0 bases, and 26 bases lay between the germline ends. In germline, CDR1 is LNHDA, CDR2 SQIVND (reference sequence). The CDR3 sequence is 19 residues long. Using CD45RO/CCR7/CD25/CD127/CD95/CD27, CD4+ naive, central memory, regulatory and stem cell-like memory cells were sorted. Reverse transcription of all isolated RNA meant that expressed TCRB transcripts were sequenced. Data came from immunoSEQ multiplex PCR; TCRdb stores just in-frame clones and leaves some out. The table has approximately 170,000 clones, about 9.8% seen once. This clone was seen more than once but under ten times. The target antigen is unknown.

The sequencing sample was made of central memory CD4+ T cells from blood. The gene calls are TRBV19 and TRBJ1-1, with a tentative D call TRBD1 (6 bases). The sequence came from a woman aged 18-29 years in good health. The DNA for the CDR3 is TGTGCCAGTAGGCGTCGCCATCAGGGACACAGCCCCATGAACACTGAAGCTTTCTTT. Translated: CASRRRHQGHSPMNTEAFF.